These 25 T cell receptor beta chains originate from one sample sequenced in a study of identical twins. TCRdb reanalysed the 5' RACE reads using MiXCR and keeps one entry per CDR3 protein. In the table there are approximately 600,000 distinct CDR3 sequences, 9.6% of which are singletons. The same data also went into a second study, on yellow fever vaccine responses in identical twins.

The sequencing input was PBMCs. The receptors were sampled from a woman between 18 and 29 years old in good health.

This clonotype has just a few counts. The CDR3 DNA reads as TGTGCCAGCAGCCAACTAGTGGGAGGGAGGCACGAGCAGTACTTC. Encoded protein: CASSQLVGGRHEQYF. V gene TRBV14 combines with J gene TRBJ2-7, with 7 bases identical to TRBD2. CDR3 size: 15 residues. CDR1 is SGHDN, CDR2 FVKESK, per germline. The V segment lost 2 bases and the J segment 5 bases; nucleotides outside the gene matches: 9.

This rearrangement joins TRBV6-5 to TRBJ2-3, with 7 bases matching TRBD1. The junction had 3 bases not matched to a gene; V was cut back by 6 bases and J by 6 bases. Looked up from germline, CDR1 is MNHEY and CDR2 is SVGAGI. CDR3 size: 12 residues. The DNA for the CDR3 is TGTGCCAGCAGATCACAGGGGGATACGCAGTATTTT. Its protein product is CASRSQGDTQYF.

There are a few counts of this clonotype. The chain combines TRBV7-2 with TRBJ2-1, with TRBD1 matching 7 bases. In germline, CDR1 is SGHTA, CDR2 FQGNSA. The ends lost 2 bases at V and 0 bases at J; junction bases unmatched: 7. The CDR3 totals 17 residues. CDR3 bases: TGTGCCAGCAGCTTAAAAACAGGGGAAAGCTCCTACAATGAGCAGTTCTTC. It is translated as CASSLKTGESSYNEQFF.

This clonotype appeared a few times. The V gene is TRBV25-1, the J gene TRBJ2-1; either TRBD1 or TRBD2 may supply D (6 bases each). The germline V gene encodes CDR1 MGHDK and CDR2 SYGVNS. The CDR3 runs to 17 residues. V lost 6 bases to trimming and J lost 5 bases, with 23 bases between them. Written as DNA, the CDR3 is TGTGCCAGCAGAGGGCGGTCCTCGGGGGCCCCCAACAATGAGCAGTTCTTC. It codes for CASRGRSSGAPNNEQFF.

This clonotype was counted at least ten times. This chain links TRBV29-1 with TRBJ2-1; tentatively, D is TRBD2 (5 bases). The ends were cut back, 0 bases at V and 4 bases at J, with 16 bases in the middle. This CDR3 is 16 amino acids long. The germline V gene has CDR1 SQVTM and CDR2 ANQGSEA. The CDR3 DNA follows: TGCAGCGTTGAAGATCCGGAGGCACTACTTTACAATGAGCAGTTCTTC. Encoded protein: CSVEDPEALLYNEQFF.

This clonotype turned up a few times. The chain is built from TRBV5-1 and TRBJ1-2; D is perhaps TRBD1 (6 bases). The V end was cut by 4 bases, the J end by 5 bases, with 15 bases between. CDR1 and CDR2 from the germline V gene are SGHRS and YFSETQ. The CDR3 consists of 14 residues. CDR3 amino acids: CASSPSGTQYGYTF. CDR3 nucleotide sequence: TGCGCCAGCAGCCCCTCCGGGACACAATATGGCTACACCTTC.

The rearrangement uses TRBV7-6 and TRBJ1-1, with 7 nucleotides matching TRBD1. The CDR3 consists of 14 residues. Trimming at V came to 5 bases and at J to 4 bases, leaving 7 bases not matched to a gene. In germline, CDR1 is SGHVS, CDR2 FNYEAQ. CDR3 in DNA: TGTGCCAGCAGCCCGAGACAGGGAAGCACTGAAGCTTTCTTT. Encoded protein: CASSPRQGSTEAFF.

The chain links TRBV5-5 to TRBJ2-7; D remains unclear. Germline CDR1 reads SGHKS; CDR2 reads YYEKEE (reference sequence). Trimming took 1 base from V and 0 from J, leaving 11 bases between them. CDR3 length: 15 amino acids. The CDR3 bases are TGTGCCAGCAGCTTGAATCCCAGAACCTCCTACGAGCAGTACTTC. Its protein is CASSLNPRTSYEQYF.

In its sample, this clonotype was seen many times. The chain links TRBV5-1 to TRBJ2-7; weak D call: TRBD2 (6 bases). The CDR3 contains 15 residues. V was trimmed by 4 bases and J by 0 bases, leaving 14 bases between them. The germline V gene encodes CDR1 SGHRS and CDR2 YFSETQ. The CDR3 loop is CASSVYSGASYEQYF. The CDR3 DNA reads TGCGCCAGCAGCGTCTATAGCGGCGCCTCCTACGAGCAGTACTTC.

This clonotype showed up many times. V gene TRBV7-9 combines with J gene TRBJ2-1; D tentatively reads TRBD1 or TRBD2 (6 bases each). In germline, CDR1 is SEHNR, CDR2 FQNEAQ (reference sequence). Deletions cut 2 bases from V and 14 bases from J, with 22 bases between. This CDR3 contains 15 residues. This chain's CDR3 is CASSLPSSVSGGEFF. For the CDR3, the DNA is TGTGCCAGCAGCTTACCCTCCTCCGTTTCCGGGGGCGAGTTCTTC. Full variable domain (remainder filled in from reference TRBV7-9 and TRBJ2-1): DTGVSQNPRHKITKRGQNVTFRCDPISEHNRLYWYRQTLGQGPEFLTYFQNEAQLEKSRLLSDRFSAERPKGSFSTLEIQRTEQGDSAMYLCASSLPSSVSGGEFFGPGTRLTVL.

The chain carries TRBV7-2 and TRBJ2-1; tentatively, D is TRBD1 or TRBD2 (5 bases each). V was clipped by 3 bases and J by 9 bases, with 18 bases between them. The CDR3 spans 15 residues. CDR1 and CDR2 (germline): SGHTA, FQGNSA. CDR3 sequence (DNA): TGTGCCAGCAGCTTCTGGGGGTGGCGAAACAGTGAGCAGTTCTTC. Translation: CASSFWGWRNSEQFF.

In its sample, this clonotype was seen a few times. The V gene is TRBV5-1, the J gene TRBJ2-3; 7 bases line up with TRBD1. This CDR3 contains 16 residues. The ends lost 3 bases at V and 2 bases at J; junction bases unmatched: 9. Per germline, CDR1 SGHRS and CDR2 YFSETQ. The CDR3 sequence is CASSSTSGQITDTQYF. CDR3 coding DNA: TGCGCCAGCAGCTCCACCTCGGGACAGATCACAGATACGCAGTATTTT.

This clonotype appeared a few times. The rearrangement joins TRBV28 to TRBJ2-1, with 7 nucleotides matching TRBD2. Losses at the gene ends were 2 bases for V and 5 bases for J; bases not matched to a gene: 9. This CDR3 contains 16 residues. Germline CDR1 and CDR2: MDHEN and SYDVKM. Here the CDR3 reads CASSLKLASGHNEQFF. The CDR3 DNA is TGTGCCAGCAGTTTAAAATTGGCTAGCGGCCACAATGAGCAGTTCTTC.

The table lists this clonotype with a few counts. The chain couples TRBV5-6 to TRBJ2-3, with D unclear. The CDR3 runs to 16 residues. Per the germline V gene, CDR1 is SGHDT and CDR2 is YYEEEE. With 4 bases removed from V and 2 bases from J, the gap between germline ends came to 17 bases. CDR3 region: CASSPLESWATDTQYF. As DNA, the CDR3 is TGTGCCAGCAGCCCTCTGGAGAGTTGGGCCACAGATACGCAGTATTTT.

This clonotype was found many times. The rearrangement joins TRBV20-1 to TRBJ2-1; TRBD2 is a possible D gene (6 bases). V was trimmed by 0 bases and J by 5 bases, leaving 17 bases between them. Germline loops: CDR1 DFQATT, CDR2 SNEGSKA (reference sequence). There are 16 residues in the CDR3. The CDR3 coding sequence is TGCAGTGCTAGAGATGGTCGGCTAGCGCCCAACAATGAGCAGTTCTTC. Translation: CSARDGRLAPNNEQFF.

The V call is TRBV7-3, the J call TRBJ2-1, with TRBD1 matching 11 bases. The germline V gene has CDR1 SGHTA and CDR2 FQGTGA. This CDR3 contains 17 residues. Trimming at V came to 2 bases and at J to 6 bases, leaving 9 bases not matched to a gene. The CDR3 reads CASSLGGTGGKRNEQFF. CDR3 nucleotides: TGTGCCAGCAGCTTAGGAGGGACAGGGGGTAAACGCAATGAGCAGTTCTTC.

The sample holds a few counts of this clonotype. The chain has TRBV19 and TRBJ2-7, with 9 bases lining up with TRBD1. V lost 6 bases, J lost 1 base, and 7 bases stayed unmatched. Germline lookup yields CDR1 LNHDA and CDR2 SQIVND (reference sequence). This CDR3 comprises 15 residues. The CDR3, as DNA: TGTGCCAGTAGGCCCGGGACAGGGAAATCCTACGAGCAGTACTTC. Amino acid sequence: CASRPGTGKSYEQYF.

This clonotype occurred many times. The chain employs TRBV20-1 and TRBJ1-5; 9 bases map to TRBD1. The CDR3 loop spans 14 amino acids. In germline, CDR1 is DFQATT, CDR2 SNEGSKA (reference sequence). Trimming removed 6 bases from V and 6 bases from J; junction bases left unmatched: 9. This chain's CDR3 is CSAAGTGLGQPQHF. CDR3 coding DNA: TGCAGTGCAGCCGGGACAGGGTTAGGTCAGCCCCAGCATTTT.

This clonotype has at least ten counts. This chain joins TRBV11-2 and TRBJ2-7; the D gene is possibly TRBD2 (5 bases). The length of the CDR3 is 18 residues. The V and J ends lost 3 bases and 1 base respectively, with 22 bases between them. The V gene's germline CDR1 is SGHAT and CDR2 FQNNGV. CDR3 nucleotides: TGTGCCAGCAGCTTTAGTGGGATGGCGGCCAGGAGGTCCTACGAGCAGTACTTC. Translation: CASSFSGMAARRSYEQYF.

This clonotype showed up many times. This chain joins TRBV12-3 or TRBV12-4 and TRBJ1-5; 10 bases match TRBD1. The CDR3 sequence is 14 residues long. With V trimmed by 7 bases and J by 9 bases, 9 bases remained unmatched. CDR3 bases: TGTGCCAGCATCCAGACAGGGGGCATCGGGCCCCAGCATTTT. Protein: CASIQTGGIGPQHF.

The V and J genes are TRBV29-1 and TRBJ2-5; 8 bases agree with TRBD1. Germline trimming cut 1 base from V and 5 bases from J; bases unmatched to any gene: 6. Germline V gene data show CDR1 as SQVTM and CDR2 as ANQGSEA. The CDR3 totals 14 residues. The CDR3 bases are TGCAGCGTTGAAGGGACAGGGAACGAGGAGACCCAGTACTTC. This sequence encodes CSVEGTGNEETQYF.

This clonotype was found many times. The CDR3 loop reads CASTPGLAGGNEQFF. CDR3 DNA sequence: TGTGCCAGCACCCCGGGACTAGCGGGGGGGAATGAGCAGTTCTTC. The rearrangement uses TRBV28 and TRBJ2-1; TRBD2 matches 16 bases. The CDR3 is made up of 15 amino acids. Germline CDR1 MDHEN, CDR2 SYDVKM. J lost 7 bases, V lost 7 bases, and 4 bases had no gene match. Drawing the rest from reference TRBV28 and TRBJ2-1, the complete variable domain is DVKVTQSSRYLVKRTGEKVFLECVQDMDHENMFWYRQDPGLGLRLIYFSYDVKMKEKGDIPEGYSVSREKKERFSLILESASTNQTSMYLCASTPGLAGGNEQFFGPGTRLTVL.

About this clonotype: An end of the junction does not agree with germline; a read error may underlie this. This chain links TRBV20-1 with TRBJ2-1, with 8 positions matching TRBD2. The CDR3 covers 17 residues. The germline CDR1 and CDR2 sequences are DFQATT and SNEGSKA (reference sequence). CDR3 sequence: CCATGSTSDSSYNEQFF. Here the CDR3 DNA reads TGCTGTGCTACGGGCTCGACTAGCGATAGCTCCTACAATGAGCAGTTCTTC.

This clonotype was seen at least ten times. This chain uses TRBV4-2 with TRBJ2-2, with 11 bases fitting TRBD2. The germline gives CDR1 LGHNA, CDR2 YNFKEQ. V gave up 0 bases and J gave up 6 bases; unmatched junction bases: 6. The CDR3 totals 17 residues. The CDR3 DNA reads TGTGCCAGCAGCCAAGAAACTAGCGGGAGTTCTGCCGGGGAGCTGTTTTTT. It specifies CASSQETSGSSAGELFF.

This clonotype was recorded many times. The rearrangement uses TRBV4-3 and TRBJ2-7; no reliable D call. The CDR3 has 15 amino acids. Deletions cut 0 bases from V and 6 bases from J, with 15 bases between. Germline V gene data show CDR1 as LGHNA and CDR2 as YSLEER. The CDR3 protein is CASSQDLLVASEQYF. The CDR3 DNA follows: TGCGCCAGCAGCCAAGATCTCCTAGTCGCGAGCGAGCAGTACTTC.